These 17 T cell receptor beta chains came from one sample sequenced in a study of blood T cell repertoires in COVID-19. TCRdb's table, derived via immunoSEQ multiplex PCR, lists solely in-frame clones and lacks some. The sample has tens of thousands of clones, 82% seen once. Sequenced input: peripheral blood. These receptors all come from a woman aged 60-75 years with acute or convalescent COVID-19.

The chain is built from TRBV12-3 or TRBV12-4 and TRBJ1-2; 7 bases are a match to TRBD1. V shed 6 bases, J shed 8 bases, and the junction held 6 bases outside the gene matches. CDR3 length equals 12 residues. The DNA of the CDR3 is TGTGCCAGCAGGGATCAGGGGGAAGGCTACACCTTC. Its protein is CASRDQGEGYTF.

The chain carries TRBV30 and TRBJ2-4; maybe TRBD2 (6 bases). CDR3 size: 12 residues. Germline loops: CDR1 GTSNPN, CDR2 SVGIG (reference sequence). Trimming stripped 1 base from V and 10 bases from J, with 11 bases between. The CDR3 sequence is CAWSGGAGIQYF. The CDR3, as DNA: TGTGCCTGGAGTGGTGGAGCGGGTATTCAGTACTTC.

The J gene is TRBJ1-5, the V gene TRBV28; 10 bases match TRBD1. Germline CDR1 is MDHEN and CDR2 is SYDVKM. The junction had 8 bases not matched to a gene; V was cut back by 3 bases and J by 9 bases. The CDR3 spans 15 residues. The CDR3 region has the DNA TGTGCCAGCAGTTTTCGACAGGGGGCTCAGCGGCCCCAGCATTTT. Translation gives CASSFRQGAQRPQHF. The full variable domain, rest sourced from reference TRBV28 and TRBJ1-5, is DVKVTQSSRYLVKRTGEKVFLECVQDMDHENMFWYRQDPGLGLRLIYFSYDVKMKEKGDIPEGYSVSREKKERFSLILESASTNQTSMYLCASSFRQGAQRPQHFGDGTRLSIL.

The rearrangement joins TRBV4-1 to TRBJ1-1; D might be TRBD1 (5 bases). The CDR3 contains 15 residues. V was cut by 1 base and J by 1 base, with 10 bases left in between. Germline V lookup: CDR1 MGHRA, CDR2 YSYEKL. This chain's CDR3 is CASSQGGGANTEAFF. As DNA, the CDR3 is TGCGCCAGCAGCCAAGGAGGAGGGGCGAACACTGAAGCTTTCTTT.

The V gene is TRBV3-1 (or the pseudogene TRBV3-2), the J gene TRBJ1-4; TRBD1 matches at 7 bases. CDR3 length: 13 residues. Germline CDR1 is LGHDT and CDR2 is YNNKEL (reference sequence). V lost 0 bases to trimming and J lost 10 bases; unmatched junction nucleotides: 2. The CDR3 loop reads CASSQDRGRKLFF. As DNA, the CDR3 is TGTGCCAGCAGCCAAGATAGGGGGCGAAAACTGTTTTTT.

This clone appeared once. The V gene is TRBV9, the J gene TRBJ2-4, with a weak D call TRBD1 (6 bases). CDR1 and CDR2 (germline): SGDLS, YYNGEE. Trimming removed 2 bases from V and 8 bases from J, with 14 bases in between. This CDR3 has 14 amino acids. CDR3 sequence: CASSVTGFGYIQYF. DNA for the CDR3: TGTGCCAGCAGCGTCACAGGGTTTGGGTACATTCAGTACTTC.

The V and J genes are TRBV19 and TRBJ2-1, with 7 bases fitting TRBD2. The CDR3 totals 16 residues. Looked up from germline, CDR1 is LNHDA and CDR2 is SQIVND (reference sequence). V was clipped by 6 bases and J by 5 bases; unmatched bases: 13. CDR3 protein: CASRTLGGSTNNEQFF. CDR3 DNA sequence: TGTGCCAGTAGGACTTTGGGCGGGAGCACGAACAATGAGCAGTTCTTC.

The V call is TRBV5-5, the J call TRBJ1-1; D perhaps matches TRBD1 (5 bases). Per the germline V gene, CDR1 is SGHKS and CDR2 is YYEKEE (reference sequence). This CDR3 is 17 amino acids long. The ends were cut back, 0 bases at V and 5 bases at J, with 20 bases in the middle. CDR3 sequence reads: CASSLEWFGGEGTEAFF. As DNA, the CDR3 is TGTGCCAGCAGCTTGGAATGGTTCGGGGGAGAGGGAACTGAAGCTTTCTTT.

V and J are TRBV11-2 and TRBJ1-3; no definite D call. The germline V and J ends were trimmed by 0 bases and 0 bases, with 6 bases remaining between them. CDR3 length: 15 residues. Germline assignment: CDR1 SGHAT and CDR2 FQNNGV. The CDR3 DNA is TGTGCCAGCAGCTTAGATGGGAGCTCTGGAAACACCATATATTTT. It specifies CASSLDGSSGNTIYF.

V usage is TRBV7-8 and J usage is TRBJ2-7; D remains unclear. The ends were cut back, 2 bases at V and 4 bases at J, with 9 bases in the middle. Germline CDR1 SGHVS, CDR2 FQNEAQ. The CDR3 totals 13 residues. The DNA for the CDR3 is TGTGCCAGCAGCTTACAAACGCAGTACGAGCAGTACTTC. Amino acid sequence: CASSLQTQYEQYF.

This rearrangement joins TRBV3-1 (or the pseudogene TRBV3-2) to TRBJ1-3, with D perhaps matching TRBD1 (6 bases). The germline V gene has CDR1 LGHDT and CDR2 YNNKEL (reference sequence). Trimming left V 4 bases short and J 3 bases short, with 7 bases between. There are 13 residues in the CDR3. CDR3 residues: CASSPQGGNTIYF. The CDR3 DNA reads TGTGCCAGCAGCCCACAGGGTGGAAACACCATATATTTT.

This chain links TRBV19 with TRBJ2-7, with D unresolved. V gave up 4 bases and J gave up 0 bases, with 10 bases separating them. The CDR3 runs 14 residues. CDR1 and CDR2 from the germline V gene are LNHDA and SQIVND (reference sequence). The CDR3 coding sequence is TGTGCCAGTAGTAACTCGACTCGCTCCTACGAGCAGTACTTC. Translated: CASSNSTRSYEQYF.

The chain has TRBV10-3 and TRBJ1-1; D may be TRBD1 (6 bases). Germline V gene sequence: CDR1 ENHRY, CDR2 SYGVKD. V was cut by 6 bases and J by 0 bases, with 8 bases left in between. CDR3 length: 13 amino acids. The CDR3 region has the DNA TGTGCCATCAGACAGGGAGTGAACACTGAAGCTTTCTTT. It is translated as CAIRQGVNTEAFF.

The chain joins TRBV6-6 to TRBJ1-2; no clear D. With 5 bases removed from V and 4 bases from J, the gap between germline ends came to 8 bases. The CDR3 runs to 12 residues. Germline CDR1 is MNHNY and CDR2 is SVGAGI (reference sequence). The CDR3 DNA reads as TGTGCCAGCAGTCTTAGATCCTATGGCTACACCTTC. It is translated as CASSLRSYGYTF.

The chain's CDR3 is CASSSSSGKRVEQFF. CDR3 sequence (DNA): TGCGCCAGCAGCAGCTCTAGCGGGAAACGGGTGGAGCAGTTCTTC. This rearrangement joins TRBV5-1 to TRBJ2-1; 9 bases fit TRBD2. Losses at the gene ends were 4 bases for V and 10 bases for J; bases not matched to a gene: 12. The CDR3 is 15 residues long. From germline, CDR1 is SGHRS and CDR2 YFSETQ.

The V and J genes are TRBV5-4 and TRBJ1-2; the match to TRBD1 covers 9 bases. CDR3 length equals 14 residues. Germline CDR1 is SGHNT and CDR2 is YYREEE (reference sequence). V lost 4 bases and J lost 7; bases outside the gene matches: 8. As DNA, the CDR3 is TGTGCCAGCAGCGTATACAGGGGGCTCGGTGGCTACACCTTC. It specifies CASSVYRGLGGYTF. Together with reference TRBV5-4 and TRBJ1-2, the CDR3 gives the full variable domain: ETGVTQSPTHLIKTRGQQVTLRCSSQSGHNTVSWYQQALGQGPQFIFQYYREEENGRGNFPPRFSGLQFPNYSSELNVNALELDDSALYLCASSVYRGLGGYTFGSGTRLTVV.

This chain connects TRBV27 to TRBJ2-5; 7 nucleotides align to TRBD2. With V trimmed by 3 bases and J by 4 bases, 14 bases remained unmatched. CDR3 length: 17 amino acids. The germline gives CDR1 MNHEY, CDR2 SMNVEV (reference sequence). The CDR3 DNA reads as TGTGCCAGCAGTTTCTATCCTGGGACGGGAGGCATAGAGACCCAGTACTTC. It is translated as CASSFYPGTGGIETQYF.